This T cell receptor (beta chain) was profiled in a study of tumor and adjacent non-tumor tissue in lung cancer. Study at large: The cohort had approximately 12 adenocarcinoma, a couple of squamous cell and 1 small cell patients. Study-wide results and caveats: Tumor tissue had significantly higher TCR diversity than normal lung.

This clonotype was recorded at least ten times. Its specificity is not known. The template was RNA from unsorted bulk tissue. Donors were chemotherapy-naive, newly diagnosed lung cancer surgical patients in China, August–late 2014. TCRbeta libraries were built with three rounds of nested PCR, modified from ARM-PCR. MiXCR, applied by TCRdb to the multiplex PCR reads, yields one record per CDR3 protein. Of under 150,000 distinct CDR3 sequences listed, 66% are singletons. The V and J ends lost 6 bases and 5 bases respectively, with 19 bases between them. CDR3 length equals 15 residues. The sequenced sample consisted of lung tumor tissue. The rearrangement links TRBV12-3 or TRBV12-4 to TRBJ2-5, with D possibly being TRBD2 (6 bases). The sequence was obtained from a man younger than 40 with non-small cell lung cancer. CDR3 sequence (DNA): TGTGCCAGCAGCCCGAGGGCTGCGGGGCCGGAGACCCAGTACTTC. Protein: CASSPRAAGPETQYF.